Below, 23 T cell receptor beta chains from the same sample are listed, as sequenced in a study of T cells expressing NK-cell markers (TCRdb year 2020). The library was made by 5' RACE. Sequenced using an Illumina HiSeq 2000. TCRdb reprocessed the reads and assigns one entry to each CDR3 protein sequence, leaving out DNA. For this sample, the table gives about 430,000 distinct CDR3 sequences. Of the sample, approximately 1.4% is held by the ten largest clones. The sequencing input was blood T cells: a sorted CD56 or NKG2C T cell subset, CD4+ or CD8+ T cells, or bulk PBMC T cells (not recorded which). The origin of the receptors is a woman aged 45-59 years in good health. Donor details come from another sample of the same person, matched by shared clones.

This chain uses TRBV24-1 with TRBJ2-1; absent DNA, TCRdb's TRBD2 call cannot be checked. Germline lookup yields CDR1 KGHDR and CDR2 SFDVKD. The CDR3 consists of 14 residues. This CDR3 reads CATSRTSGSGQEFF.

J is TRBJ2-7 and V is TRBV10-1; with no DNA, the TCRdb D assignment of TRBD1 cannot be verified. The V gene's germline CDR1 is WNHNN and CDR2 SYGVQD (reference sequence). The CDR3 runs 15 residues. The CDR3 sequence is CASSPDRGIGYEQYF.

V and J are TRBV6-5 and TRBJ2-7; lacking DNA, the TRBD1 call made by TCRdb goes unchecked. Per the germline V gene, CDR1 is MNHEY and CDR2 is SVGAGI. This CDR3 spans 11 amino acids. The CDR3 spells CASRDRAMQYF.

This chain connects TRBV24-1 to TRBJ2-5. The CDR3 contains 11 residues. Germline values: CDR1 KGHDR, CDR2 SFDVKD. CDR3 sequence: CATSLYETQYF.

The chain's CDR3 is CASSLRSRGLGELFF. The chain is built from TRBV7-6 and TRBJ2-2; TCRdb's D call of TRBD2 is untestable without DNA. There are 15 residues in the CDR3. The germline V gene encodes CDR1 SGHVS and CDR2 FNYEAQ.

The gene calls are TRBV5-6 and TRBJ2-3; without DNA, the TCRdb call of TRBD2 cannot be checked. CDR3 length: 14 residues. The V gene's germline CDR1 is SGHDT and CDR2 YYEEEE. CDR3 region: CASSPGTRSVEQYF.

The J gene is TRBJ2-2, the V gene TRBV10-3; TCRdb selects TRBD1, and the lack of DNA leaves this call unchecked. CDR3 length: 17 amino acids. The germline V gene encodes CDR1 ENHRY and CDR2 SYGVKD. The CDR3 is CAIPDPRTGSNTGELFF.

The chain uses TRBV27 and TRBJ2-3. Germline CDR1 reads MNHEY; CDR2 reads SMNVEV (reference sequence). There are 12 residues in the CDR3. This chain's CDR3 is CASRTSPDTQYF.

The genes are TRBV29-1 and TRBJ2-7; TCRdb calls TRBD1, which cannot be checked without DNA. CDR1 and CDR2 (germline): SQVTM, ANQGSEA. The CDR3 has 13 amino acids. CDR3 region: CSAQTGLPYEQYF.

The rearrangement joins TRBV29-1 to TRBJ2-1; as DNA is missing, the TRBD1 call by TCRdb cannot be tested. The CDR3 contains 16 residues. Germline V lookup: CDR1 SQVTM, CDR2 ANQGSEA. The CDR3 sequence is CSVERTGPEYYNEQFF.

The chain carries TRBV5-1 and TRBJ2-3; with no DNA, the TCRdb D assignment of TRBD2 cannot be verified. Germline V gene lookup returns CDR1 SGHRS and CDR2 YFSETQ. The CDR3 length is 18 residues. The CDR3 protein is CASSPQPGTSAIGDTQYF.

The chain's CDR3 is CASTRPEQETQYF. The genes are TRBV7-9 and TRBJ2-5. The CDR3 has 13 amino acids. Germline values: CDR1 SEHNR, CDR2 FQNEAQ (reference sequence). The whole variable domain, remainder taken from reference TRBV7-9 and TRBJ2-5, is DTGVSQNPRHKITKRGQNVTFRCDPISEHNRLYWYRQTLGQGPEFLTYFQNEAQLEKSRLLSDRFSAERPKGSFSTLEIQRTEQGDSAMYLCASTRPEQETQYFGPGTRLLVL.

The chain combines TRBV6-2 or TRBV6-3 with TRBJ2-5; absent DNA, TCRdb's TRBD1 call cannot be checked. Germline CDR1 and CDR2: MNHEY and SVGEGT. This CDR3 contains 15 residues. The CDR3 sequence is CASGGLRSPQETQYF.

The rearrangement joins TRBV27 to TRBJ2-1. The germline V gene encodes CDR1 MNHEY and CDR2 SMNVEV (reference sequence). The CDR3 covers 16 residues. CDR3 residues: CASSDLRGGSYNEQFF.

The CDR3 sequence: CSARAEVGNEKLFF. The J gene is TRBJ1-4, the V gene TRBV20-1. The V gene's germline CDR1 is DFQATT and CDR2 SNEGSKA (reference sequence). The CDR3 spans 14 residues.

This chain links TRBV19 with TRBJ2-3. This CDR3 contains 13 residues. Germline V gives CDR1 LNHDA, CDR2 SQIVND (reference sequence). CDR3 sequence reads: CASKRIHTDTQYF.

V gene TRBV7-3 combines with J gene TRBJ2-2. The CDR3 is 15 residues long. Germline-derived CDR1 and CDR2 are SGHTA and FQGTGA. The CDR3 region is CASSPVLGNTGELFF.

The chain recombines TRBV2 with TRBJ1-4; as DNA is missing, the TRBD1 call by TCRdb cannot be tested. Germline V gene sequence: CDR1 SNHLY, CDR2 FYNNEI. The CDR3 is made up of 15 amino acids. CDR3 amino acids: CASSALGTGNEKLFF.

This chain's CDR3 is CASSRVPEGAFF. The chain links TRBV12-3 or TRBV12-4 to TRBJ1-1; TCRdb proposes TRBD1, but this gene call is untestable without DNA. This CDR3 region has 12 residues.

This chain connects TRBV5-5 to TRBJ2-1; as DNA is missing, the TRBD1 call by TCRdb cannot be tested. The V gene's germline CDR1 is SGHKS and CDR2 YYEKEE (reference sequence). This CDR3 has 13 residues. CDR3 sequence reads: CASSLSGNNEQFF. The whole variable domain, filled in from reference TRBV5-5 and TRBJ2-1, reads DAGVTQSPTHLIKTRGQQVTLRCSPISGHKSVSWYQQVLGQGPQFIFQYYEKEERGRGNFPDRFSARQFPNYSSELNVNALLLGDSALYLCASSLSGNNEQFFGPGTRLTVL.

The J gene is TRBJ2-5, the V gene TRBV9; with no DNA, the TCRdb D assignment of TRBD2 cannot be verified. The CDR3 consists of 17 residues. Per the germline V gene, CDR1 is SGDLS and CDR2 is YYNGEE. CDR3 loop: CASSDSHYSSVQETQYF.

The CDR3 sequence: CASSLAVLAGLNEQFF. The chain employs TRBV7-8 and TRBJ2-1; TCRdb proposes TRBD2, but this gene call is untestable without DNA. This CDR3 spans 16 amino acids. Germline loops: CDR1 SGHVS, CDR2 FQNEAQ.

CDR3 residues: CSVSQGRGMEPQHF. The V gene is TRBV20-1, the J gene TRBJ1-5; TCRdb gives TRBD1 as the D gene, but with no DNA this cannot be confirmed. The CDR3 runs to 14 residues. From germline, CDR1 is DFQATT and CDR2 SNEGSKA (reference sequence).